The table lists the clone carrying this TCR beta chain with many counts. The data were taken from a study of spatial heterogeneity in lung cancer. Time point denoted: sample taken at primary tumor resection. TCRdb used MiXCR to reprocess the 5' RACE reads, holding one entry per CDR3 protein. The table records 30,000 to 45,000 distinct CDR3 sequences, approximately 3.1% of them present only once. Trimming cost V 4 bases and J 3 bases; bases outside gene matches: 4. CDR3 length: 13 residues. Germline V CDR1 and CDR2: SGDLS, YYNGEE. The TCR originated in a male donor with early-stage non-small cell lung cancer. The rearrangement uses TRBV9 and TRBJ2-7; TRBD1 matches at 7 bases. Sample: normal lung tissue next to the tumor, taken at surgery. The chain's CDR3 is CASSKGTDYEQYF. Here the CDR3 DNA reads TGTGCCAGCAGCAAGGGGACAGACTACGAGCAGTACTTC.